The entry below describes one TCR beta chain. Diagnosis relied on clinical symptoms, serum thyroxine and TRAb, thyroid ultrasound and orbital computed tomography. This entry belongs to a study of T cells in Graves' hyperthyroidism and ophthalmopathy. What was amplified from RNA transcripts were TCR beta CDR3 regions. First-round RT-PCR with HTBI primers amplified the TCR CDR3 region. TCRdb itself ran the multiplex PCR reads through MiXCR, one entry per CDR3 protein. The sample yields a few hundred thousand distinct CDR3 sequences, approximately 49% seen once. The germline V gene has CDR1 KGHDR and CDR2 SFDVKD. Between the trimmed V and J ends, which lost 4 bases and 2 bases, there was a span of 13 bases. This CDR3 contains 16 residues.

The chain is built from TRBV24-1 and TRBJ2-2; D gene ambiguous. Material: peripheral blood or thyroid tissue (not recorded which). This receptor was taken from an adult woman with Graves' disease, either hyperthyroidism or ophthalmopathy (not recorded which). As DNA, the CDR3 is TGTGCCACCAGTGACCCCCAAAGATATAACACCGGGGAGCTGTTTTTT. Its protein is CATSDPQRYNTGELFF.